Reported below is one T cell receptor (beta chain). The source of the sample is a study of T cells expressing NK-cell markers. The CDR3 has 13 amino acids. The germline CDR1 and CDR2 sequences are KGHSH and LQKENI. TCRdb re-called the 5' RACE reads and shows each CDR3 protein once, DNA omitted. The sample data list about 160,000 distinct CDR3 sequences. This clonotype was sampled from a woman between 18 and 69 years old in good health. The chain is built from TRBV18 and TRBJ2-7; TCRdb proposes TRBD1, but this gene call is untestable without DNA. Material for sequencing was blood T cells: a sorted CD56 or NKG2C T cell subset, CD4+ or CD8+ T cells, or bulk PBMC T cells (not recorded which). The CDR3 is CASAGQAGDEQYF.